These T cell receptor beta chains were read from a single sample in a study of blood T cell repertoires in COVID-19. Some clones are missing from TCRdb's copy, which holds only in-frame ones; the method was immunoSEQ multiplex PCR. The repertoire has around 480,000 clones, around 90% of them found once; the top ten carry 0.7%. Sequencing was carried out using PBMCs or T cells enriched from blood (not recorded which). The receptors stem from a woman aged 18-29 years who had recovered from COVID-19. Both conserved end residues are part of each CDR3. D genes are given only for firm matches. Expanded clones get a size class; other rows say once, few or many, or leave the size out.

v_gene	abundance	j_gene	d_gene	CDR3aa	CDR3nt
TRBV4-2	.	TRBJ2-4	.	CASSQGVYENIQYF	TGTGCCAGCAGCCAAGGTGTTTATGAAAACATTCAGTACTTC
TRBV2	.	TRBJ2-5	.	CASRVSEETQYF	TGTGCCAGCCGTGTGTCAGAAGAGACCCAGTACTTC
TRBV7-2	.	TRBJ2-1	.	CASSFGQDYNEQFF	TGTGCCAGCAGCTTTGGGCAGGACTACAATGAGCAGTTCTTC
TRBV30	.	TRBJ1-5	.	CAWSPGVNQPQHF	TGTGCCTGGAGCCCAGGGGTCAATCAGCCCCAGCATTTT
TRBV3-1/TRBV3-2	.	TRBJ2-3	TRBD2	CASSQAGGGLGDTDTQYF	TGTGCCAGCAGCCAAGCGGGGGGAGGGTTGGGTGACACAGATACGCAGTATTTT
TRBV28	.	TRBJ1-1	.	CASSLRSEQEKAFF	TGTGCCAGCAGTTTAAGGTCGGAACAGGAGAAAGCTTTCTTT
TRBV7-2	.	TRBJ1-2	.	CASSLVRVRAAYGYTF	TGTGCCAGCAGCTTAGTCAGGGTCCGTGCCGCCTATGGCTACACCTTC
TRBV11-2	few	TRBJ2-3	TRBD2	CASSARTSGGAADTQYF	TGTGCCAGCAGCGCCCGGACTAGCGGGGGGGCGGCAGATACGCAGTATTTT
TRBV10-2	.	TRBJ1-2	.	CASRPPGGQYGYTF	TGCGCCAGCAGGCCCCCGGGCGGGCAGTATGGCTACACCTTC
TRBV2	.	TRBJ2-1	TRBD2	CASTTSGGDEQFF	TGTGCCAGCACTACTAGCGGGGGGGACGAGCAGTTCTTC
TRBV10-3	.	TRBJ2-7	.	CAHGSEDEQYF	TGTGCCCATGGAAGCGAGGACGAGCAGTACTTC
TRBV7-9	.	TRBJ1-2	.	CASSLGHDGYTF	TGTGCCAGCAGCCTCGGACACGATGGCTACACCTTC
TRBV19	.	TRBJ2-3	.	CASRGRAGVSADTQYF	TGTGCCAGTAGGGGTCGGGCAGGGGTGTCCGCAGATACGCAGTATTTT
TRBV19	.	TRBJ1-5	TRBD1	CASSPWDSTGPQHF	TGTGCCAGTAGTCCGTGGGACAGCACCGGGCCCCAGCATTTT
TRBV18	.	TRBJ1-1	.	CASSPRRGGGNTEAFF	TGTGCCAGCTCACCACGGAGGGGAGGTGGGAACACTGAAGCTTTCTTT
TRBV5-1	.	TRBJ2-3	TRBD1	CASSLERGGGTDTQYF	TGCGCCAGCAGCTTGGAAAGAGGGGGCGGCACAGATACGCAGTATTTT
TRBV4-1	.	TRBJ1-4	TRBD1	CASIRQGKGEKLFF	TGCGCCAGTATCCGACAGGGGAAAGGTGAAAAACTGTTTTTT
TRBV7-7	.	TRBJ2-5	TRBD1	CASSLGTGPQETQYF	TGTGCCAGCAGCTTAGGGACAGGGCCCCAAGAGACCCAGTACTTC
TRBV29-1	.	TRBJ2-3	.	CSVEAASSSTDTQYF	TGCAGCGTTGAGGCGGCGTCCTCTAGCACAGATACGCAGTATTTT
TRBV7-9	.	TRBJ1-6	.	CASSFDRGPLHF	TGTGCCAGCAGCTTTGATAGAGGACCCCTCCACTTT
TRBV5-4	.	TRBJ2-1	.	CASSGPSNEQFF	TGTGCCAGCAGCGGTCCTAGCAATGAGCAGTTCTTC
TRBV6-5	many	TRBJ1-1	.	CASSYRRNTEAFF	TGTGCCAGCAGTTACAGGAGGAACACTGAAGCTTTCTTT
TRBV3-1/TRBV3-2	.	TRBJ1-2	.	CASSQGGSRTYGYTF	TGTGCCAGCAGCCAAGGGGGCAGCCGCACCTATGGCTACACCTTC
TRBV18	.	TRBJ2-3	TRBD2	CASSPGRDDTQYF	TGTGCCAGCTCACCAGGGAGGGATGATACGCAGTATTTT
TRBV5-1	.	TRBJ2-2	TRBD2	CASSSGLAGTGELFF	TGCGCCAGCAGCTCGGGACTAGCGGGGACCGGGGAGCTGTTTTTT
TRBV7-8	.	TRBJ1-1	.	CASSLDQGNAAFF	TGTGCCAGCAGCTTAGATCAGGGAAATGCGGCTTTCTTT
TRBV7-6	.	TRBJ1-1	TRBD1	CASSQTGGSAPTEAFF	TGTGCCAGCAGCCAGACAGGGGGCTCGGCTCCCACTGAAGCTTTCTTT
TRBV27	.	TRBJ2-7	.	CASSLGRHSYEQYF	TGTGCCAGCAGTTTAGGGCGTCACTCCTACGAGCAGTACTTC
TRBV30	.	TRBJ1-2	TRBD1	CAWSVLQQGEDGYTF	TGTGCCTGGAGTGTACTGCAACAGGGGGAGGATGGCTACACCTTC
TRBV29-1	.	TRBJ1-1	TRBD1	CSTHRGTEAFF	TGCAGCACTCACAGGGGCACTGAAGCTTTCTTT
TRBV28	.	TRBJ1-6	TRBD1	CASSLGQGDSPLHF	TGTGCCAGCAGTTTAGGGCAGGGGGATTCACCCCTCCACTTT
TRBV5-1	.	TRBJ2-1	.	CASSLTGQYVNEQFF	TGCGCCAGCAGCTTGACAGGGCAGTACGTGAATGAGCAGTTCTTC
TRBV7-9	.	TRBJ2-6	TRBD1	CASSLGQGGTPGANVLTF	TGTGCCAGCAGCTTAGGACAGGGGGGGACCCCCGGGGCCAACGTCCTGACTTTC
TRBV27	.	TRBJ2-1	.	CASSLYKGGGLSDEQFF	TGTGCCAGCAGTTTATATAAAGGAGGGGGCCTCTCCGATGAGCAGTTCTTC
TRBV6-5	.	TRBJ2-1	TRBD2	CASRSSGGPYNEQFF	TGTGCCAGCAGGTCTAGCGGGGGACCGTACAATGAGCAGTTCTTC
TRBV24-1	.	TRBJ1-2	.	CATSEAGLGGYTF	TGTGCCACCAGTGAAGCGGGCCTCGGGGGCTACACCTTC
TRBV18	.	TRBJ1-2	TRBD1	CASSPDRASNYGYTF	TGTGCCAGCTCACCGGACAGGGCCTCTAACTATGGCTACACCTTC
TRBV11-2	.	TRBJ2-2	TRBD2	CASSPGTSGTGELFF	TGTGCCAGCAGCCCGGGGACTAGCGGTACCGGGGAGCTGTTTTTT
TRBV7-8	few	TRBJ2-4	TRBD1	CASSSTQGENIQYF	TGTGCCAGCAGCAGCACACAGGGGGAAAACATTCAGTACTTC
TRBV28	.	TRBJ1-3	TRBD1	CASREGQGVSGNTIYF	TGTGCCAGCAGGGAGGGACAGGGGGTTTCTGGAAACACCATATATTTT
TRBV19	.	TRBJ1-6	.	CASSGLGGTLHF	TGTGCCAGTAGTGGTTTAGGAGGGACCCTCCACTTT
TRBV24-1	.	TRBJ2-3	.	CATSDGGRGTDTQYF	TGTGCCACCAGTGATGGGGGCAGAGGCACAGATACGCAGTATTTT
TRBV6-5	.	TRBJ2-1	TRBD2	CASSYRGGRAYNEQFF	TGTGCCAGCAGTTACCGGGGGGGGCGAGCCTACAATGAGCAGTTCTTC
TRBV30	.	TRBJ1-4	.	CAWSSNSGSPPVGEKLFF	TGTGCCTGGAGTTCTAATTCGGGGTCCCCACCGGTCGGGGAAAAACTGTTTTTT
TRBV5-6	.	TRBJ2-1	TRBD2	CASSPGRVNEQFF	TGTGCCAGCAGCCCGGGGAGGGTTAATGAGCAGTTCTTC
TRBV12-3/TRBV12-4	.	TRBJ1-2	.	CASSLRVQGGYTF	TGTGCCAGCAGTTTGAGGGTTCAGGGGGGCTACACCTTC
TRBV14	.	TRBJ2-1	.	CASNRQGLNNEQFF	TGTGCCAGCAATCGCCAGGGTTTGAACAATGAGCAGTTCTTC
TRBV3-1/TRBV3-2	.	TRBJ1-1	TRBD1	CASSGTGGTEAFF	TGTGCCAGCAGCGGGACAGGGGGCACTGAAGCTTTCTTT
TRBV28	.	TRBJ2-5	.	CASGTQETQYF	TGTGCCAGCGGCACCCAAGAGACCCAGTACTTC
TRBV5-1	.	TRBJ1-2	.	CASSLLTAANYGYTF	TGCGCCAGCAGCTTGCTGACAGCAGCTAACTATGGCTACACCTTC
TRBV19	.	TRBJ2-7	TRBD1	CASSGIPGTVGYEQYF	TGTGCCAGTAGTGGAATCCCAGGGACAGTCGGGTACGAGCAGTACTTC
TRBV5-1	.	TRBJ1-1	.	CASSFHGSNTEAFF	TGCGCCAGCAGTTTTCACGGGTCGAACACTGAAGCTTTCTTT